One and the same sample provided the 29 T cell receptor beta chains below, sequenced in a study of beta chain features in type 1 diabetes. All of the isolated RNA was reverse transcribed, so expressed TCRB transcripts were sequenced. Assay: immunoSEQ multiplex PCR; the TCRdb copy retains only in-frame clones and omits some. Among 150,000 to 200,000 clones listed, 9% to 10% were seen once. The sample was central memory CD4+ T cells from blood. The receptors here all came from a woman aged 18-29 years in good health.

The chain's CDR3 is CASSLAGSGGTVAYEQYF. The CDR3 DNA follows: TGCGCCAGCAGCTTGGCCGGTTCGGGCGGGACAGTGGCCTACGAGCAGTACTTC. This sequence joins TRBV5-1 and TRBJ2-7; D may be TRBD1 (7 bases). The CDR3 covers 18 residues. V was shortened by 0 bases and J by 2 bases, with 21 bases between the two germline ends. Germline V gene sequence: CDR1 SGHRS, CDR2 YFSETQ.

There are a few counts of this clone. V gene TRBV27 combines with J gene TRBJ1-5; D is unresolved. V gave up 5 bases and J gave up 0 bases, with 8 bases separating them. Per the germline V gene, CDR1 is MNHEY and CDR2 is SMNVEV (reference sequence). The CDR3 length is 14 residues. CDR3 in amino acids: CASSTVYSNQPQHF. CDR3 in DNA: TGTGCCAGCAGTACCGTCTATAGCAATCAGCCCCAGCATTTT.

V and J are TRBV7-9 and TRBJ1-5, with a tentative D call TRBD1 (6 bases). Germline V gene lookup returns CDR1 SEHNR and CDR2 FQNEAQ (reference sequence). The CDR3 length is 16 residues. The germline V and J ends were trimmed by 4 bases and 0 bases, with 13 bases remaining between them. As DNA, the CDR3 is TGTGCCAGCAGCTCCGGGGGGGGCGATAGCAATCAGCCCCAGCATTTT. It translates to CASSSGGGDSNQPQHF.

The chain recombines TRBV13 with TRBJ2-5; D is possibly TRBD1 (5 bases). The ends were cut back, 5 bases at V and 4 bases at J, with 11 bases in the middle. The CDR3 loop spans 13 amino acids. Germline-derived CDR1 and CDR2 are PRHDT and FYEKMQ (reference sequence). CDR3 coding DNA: TGTGCCAGCAGCGTCATTAGGGGAGAGACCCAGTACTTC. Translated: CASSVIRGETQYF.

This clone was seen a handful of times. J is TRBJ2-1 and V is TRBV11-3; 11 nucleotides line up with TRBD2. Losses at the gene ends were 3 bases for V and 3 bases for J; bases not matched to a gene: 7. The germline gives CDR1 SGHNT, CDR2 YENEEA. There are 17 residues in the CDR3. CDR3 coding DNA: TGTGCCAGCAGCTTGGTTAGCGGGAGGGCCTTCTACAATGAGCAGTTCTTC. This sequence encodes CASSLVSGRAFYNEQFF.

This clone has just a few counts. CDR3 amino acids: CSVESGEQETQYF. CDR3 nucleotide sequence: TGCAGCGTTGAATCAGGCGAACAAGAGACCCAGTACTTC. The chain combines TRBV29-1 with TRBJ2-5; D gene ambiguous. Trimming took 2 bases from V and 2 from J, leaving 9 bases between them. The CDR3 runs 13 residues. CDR1 is SQVTM, CDR2 ANQGSEA, per germline.

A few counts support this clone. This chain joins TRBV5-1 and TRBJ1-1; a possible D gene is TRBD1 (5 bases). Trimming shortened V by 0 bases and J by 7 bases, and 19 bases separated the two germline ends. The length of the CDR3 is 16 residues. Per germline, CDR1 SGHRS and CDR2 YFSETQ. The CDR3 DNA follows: TGCGCCAGCAGCTTGGGAGCGAGGGATGGGACTTTTGAAGCTTTCTTT. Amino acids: CASSLGARDGTFEAFF. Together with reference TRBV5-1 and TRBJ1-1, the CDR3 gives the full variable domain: KAGVTQTPRYLIKTRGQQVTLSCSPISGHRSVSWYQQTPGQGLQFLFEYFSETQRNKGNFPGRFSGRQFSNSRSEMNVSTLELGDSALYLCASSLGARDGTFEAFFGQGTRLTVV.

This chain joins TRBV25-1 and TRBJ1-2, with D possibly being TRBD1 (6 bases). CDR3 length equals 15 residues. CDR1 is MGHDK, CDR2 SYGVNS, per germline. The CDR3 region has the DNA TGTGCGGCACAAGGTATTGGGGGCCCTAACTATGGCTACACCTTC. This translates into CAAQGIGGPNYGYTF.

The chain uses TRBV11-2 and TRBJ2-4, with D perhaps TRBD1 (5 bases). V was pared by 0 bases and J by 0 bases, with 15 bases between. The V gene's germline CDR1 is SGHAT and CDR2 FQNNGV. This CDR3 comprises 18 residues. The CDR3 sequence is CASSLDQGGSSAKNIQYF. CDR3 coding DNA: TGTGCCAGCAGCTTAGATCAGGGCGGAAGCTCAGCCAAAAACATTCAGTACTTC.

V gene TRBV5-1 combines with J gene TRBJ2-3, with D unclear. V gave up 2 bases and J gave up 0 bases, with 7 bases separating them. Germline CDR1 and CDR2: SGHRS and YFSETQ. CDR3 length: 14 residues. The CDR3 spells CASSLSQSTDTQYF. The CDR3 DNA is TGCGCCAGCAGCTTAAGTCAGAGCACAGATACGCAGTATTTT.

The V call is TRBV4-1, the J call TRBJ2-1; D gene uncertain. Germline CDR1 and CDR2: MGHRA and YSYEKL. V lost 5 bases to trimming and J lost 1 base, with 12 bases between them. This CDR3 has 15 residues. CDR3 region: CASSKSPGSYNEQFF. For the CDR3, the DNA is TGCGCCAGCAGCAAAAGCCCCGGGTCCTACAATGAGCAGTTCTTC.

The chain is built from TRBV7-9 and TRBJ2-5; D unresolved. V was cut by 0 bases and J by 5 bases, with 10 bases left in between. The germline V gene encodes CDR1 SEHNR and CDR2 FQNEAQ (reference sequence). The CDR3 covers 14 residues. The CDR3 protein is CASSLARTWETQYF. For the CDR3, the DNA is TGTGCCAGCAGCTTAGCCAGAACGTGGGAGACCCAGTACTTC.

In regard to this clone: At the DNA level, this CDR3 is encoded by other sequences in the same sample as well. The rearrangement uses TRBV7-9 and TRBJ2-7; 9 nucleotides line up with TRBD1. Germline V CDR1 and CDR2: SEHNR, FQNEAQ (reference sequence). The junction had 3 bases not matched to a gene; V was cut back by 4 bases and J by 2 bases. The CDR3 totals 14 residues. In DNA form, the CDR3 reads TGTGCCAGCAGCTCGGACAGGGGAACCTACGAGCAGTACTTC. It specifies CASSSDRGTYEQYF.

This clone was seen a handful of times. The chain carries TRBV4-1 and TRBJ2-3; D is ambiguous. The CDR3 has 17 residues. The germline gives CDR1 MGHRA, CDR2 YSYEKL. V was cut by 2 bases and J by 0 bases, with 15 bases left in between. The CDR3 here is CASSQRAAATSTDTQYF. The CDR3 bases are TGCGCCAGCAGCCAACGTGCGGCTGCCACTAGCACAGATACGCAGTATTTT.

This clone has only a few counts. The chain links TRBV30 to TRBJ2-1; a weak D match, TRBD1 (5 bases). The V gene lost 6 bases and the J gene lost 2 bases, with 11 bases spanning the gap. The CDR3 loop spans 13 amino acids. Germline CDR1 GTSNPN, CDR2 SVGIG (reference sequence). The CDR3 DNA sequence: TGTGCCTGCGCAGGGTTCACCTACAATGAGCAGTTCTTC. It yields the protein CACAGFTYNEQFF.

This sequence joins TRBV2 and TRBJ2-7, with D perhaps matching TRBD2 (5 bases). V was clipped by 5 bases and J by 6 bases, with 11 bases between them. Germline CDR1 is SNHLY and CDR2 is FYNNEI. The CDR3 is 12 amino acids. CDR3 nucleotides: TGTGCCAGCAGTACACGCGGGTTCGAGCAGTACTTC. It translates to CASSTRGFEQYF. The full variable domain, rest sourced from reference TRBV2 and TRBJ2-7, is EPEVTQTPSHQVTQMGQEVILRCVPISNHLYFYWYRQILGQKVEFLVSFYNNEISEKSEIFDDQFSVERPDGSNFTLKIRSTKLEDSAMYFCASSTRGFEQYFGPGTRLTVT.

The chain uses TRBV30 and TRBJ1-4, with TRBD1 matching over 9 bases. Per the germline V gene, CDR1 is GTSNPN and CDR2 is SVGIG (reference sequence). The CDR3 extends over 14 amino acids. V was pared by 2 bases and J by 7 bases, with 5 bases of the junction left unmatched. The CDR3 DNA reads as TGTGCCTGGAGTTCCGGGACAGGGTTTGAAAAACTGTTTTTT. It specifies CAWSSGTGFEKLFF.

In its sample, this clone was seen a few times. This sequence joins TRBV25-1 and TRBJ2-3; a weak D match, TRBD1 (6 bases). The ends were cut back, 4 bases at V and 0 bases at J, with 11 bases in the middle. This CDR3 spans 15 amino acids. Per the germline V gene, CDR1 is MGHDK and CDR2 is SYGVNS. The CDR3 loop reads CASSGGRGSTDTQYF. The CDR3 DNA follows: TGTGCCAGCAGTGGAGGCAGGGGCAGCACAGATACGCAGTATTTT. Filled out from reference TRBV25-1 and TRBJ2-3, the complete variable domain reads EADIYQTPRYLVIGTGKKITLECSQTMGHDKMYWYQQDPGMELHLIHYSYGVNSTEKGDLSSESTVSRIRTEHFPLTLESARPSHTSQYLCASSGGRGSTDTQYFGPGTRLTVL.

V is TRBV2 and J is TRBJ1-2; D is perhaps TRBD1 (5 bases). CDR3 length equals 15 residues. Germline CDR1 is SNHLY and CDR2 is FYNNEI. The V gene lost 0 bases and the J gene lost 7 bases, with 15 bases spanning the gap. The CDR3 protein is CASSEARRGDGGYTF. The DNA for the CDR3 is TGTGCCAGCAGTGAAGCGCGTCGGGGGGATGGTGGCTACACCTTC. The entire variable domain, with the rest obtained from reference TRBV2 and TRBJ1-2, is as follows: EPEVTQTPSHQVTQMGQEVILRCVPISNHLYFYWYRQILGQKVEFLVSFYNNEISEKSEIFDDQFSVERPDGSNFTLKIRSTKLEDSAMYFCASSEARRGDGGYTFGSGTRLTVV.

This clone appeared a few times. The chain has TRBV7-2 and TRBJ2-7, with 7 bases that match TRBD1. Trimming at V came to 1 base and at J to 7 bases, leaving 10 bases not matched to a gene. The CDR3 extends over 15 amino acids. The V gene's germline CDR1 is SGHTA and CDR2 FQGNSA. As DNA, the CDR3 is TGTGCCAGCAGCTTAGTATCACAGGGGTATGGAGAGCAGTACTTC. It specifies CASSLVSQGYGEQYF.

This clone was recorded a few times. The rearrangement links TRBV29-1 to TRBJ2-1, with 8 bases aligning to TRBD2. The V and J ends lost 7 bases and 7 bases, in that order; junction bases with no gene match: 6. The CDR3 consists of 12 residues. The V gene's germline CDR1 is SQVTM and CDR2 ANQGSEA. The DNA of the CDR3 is TGCAGCGCCCGGCGGGAGGAAAATGAGCAGTTCTTC. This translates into CSARREENEQFF.

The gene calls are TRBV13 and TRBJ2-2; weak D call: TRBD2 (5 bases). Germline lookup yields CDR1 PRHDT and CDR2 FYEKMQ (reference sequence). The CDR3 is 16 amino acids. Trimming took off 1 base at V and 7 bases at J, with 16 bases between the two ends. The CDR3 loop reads CASSLESRLRSGELFF. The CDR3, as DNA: TGTGCCAGCAGCTTAGAGAGTAGACTAAGGAGCGGGGAGCTGTTTTTT.

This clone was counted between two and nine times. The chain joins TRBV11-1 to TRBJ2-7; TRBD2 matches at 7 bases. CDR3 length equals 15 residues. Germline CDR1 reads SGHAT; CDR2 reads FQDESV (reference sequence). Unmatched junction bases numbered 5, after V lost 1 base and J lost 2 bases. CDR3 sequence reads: CASSLVPSGTYEQYF. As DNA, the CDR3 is TGTGCCAGCAGCTTAGTTCCTAGCGGTACCTACGAGCAGTACTTC.

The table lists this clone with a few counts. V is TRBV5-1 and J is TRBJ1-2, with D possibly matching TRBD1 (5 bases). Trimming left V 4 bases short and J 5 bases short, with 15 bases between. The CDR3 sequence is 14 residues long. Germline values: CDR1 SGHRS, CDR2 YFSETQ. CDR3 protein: CASSRVGQGYGYTF. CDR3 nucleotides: TGCGCCAGCAGCCGCGTCGGGCAGGGATATGGCTACACCTTC.

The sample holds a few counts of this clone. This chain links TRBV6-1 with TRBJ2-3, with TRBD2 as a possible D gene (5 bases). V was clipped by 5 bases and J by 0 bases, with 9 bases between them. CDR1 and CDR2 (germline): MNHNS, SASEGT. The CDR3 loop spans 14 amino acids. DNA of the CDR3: TGTGCCAGCAGTACCACGGGGAGCACAGATACGCAGTATTTT. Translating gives CASSTTGSTDTQYF.

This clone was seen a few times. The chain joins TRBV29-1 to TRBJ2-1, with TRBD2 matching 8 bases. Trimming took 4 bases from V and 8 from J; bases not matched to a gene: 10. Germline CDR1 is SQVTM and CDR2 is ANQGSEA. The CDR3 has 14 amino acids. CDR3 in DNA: TGCAGCGTTGTCAACACCGGGAGGGCCGATGAGCAGTTCTTC. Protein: CSVVNTGRADEQFF.

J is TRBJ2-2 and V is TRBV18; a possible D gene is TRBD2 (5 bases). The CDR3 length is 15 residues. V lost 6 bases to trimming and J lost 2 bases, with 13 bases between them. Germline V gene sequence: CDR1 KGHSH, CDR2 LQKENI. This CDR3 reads CASSPAVLNTGELFF. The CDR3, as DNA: TGTGCCAGCTCGCCAGCGGTCTTAAACACCGGGGAGCTGTTTTTT.

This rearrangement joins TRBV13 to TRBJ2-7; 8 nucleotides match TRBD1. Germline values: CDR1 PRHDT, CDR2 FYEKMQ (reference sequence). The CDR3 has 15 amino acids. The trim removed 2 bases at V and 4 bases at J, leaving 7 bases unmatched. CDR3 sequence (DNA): TGTGCCAGCAGCTTAAAGAACAGGGGGTCTTACGAGCAGTACTTC. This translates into CASSLKNRGSYEQYF.

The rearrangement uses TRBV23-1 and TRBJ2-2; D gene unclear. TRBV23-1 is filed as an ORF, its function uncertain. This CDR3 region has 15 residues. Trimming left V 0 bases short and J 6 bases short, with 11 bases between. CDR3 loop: CASSQSWNGPGELFF. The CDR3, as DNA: TGCGCCAGCAGTCAATCCTGGAATGGGCCCGGGGAGCTGTTTTTT.